The present entry profiles one TCR beta chain with its context. Its antigen is undetermined. The data belong to a study of cytomegalovirus exposure and HLA in healthy donors. General study points: The investigators catalogued under 200 TCR beta chains as cytomegalovirus-associated.

Germline loops: CDR1 LGHNA, CDR2 YSLEER. The CDR3 is made up of 13 amino acids. The trim removed 6 bases at V and 11 bases at J, leaving 9 bases unmatched. The PCR was carried out with 60 Vbeta primers and 13 Jbeta primers. Method: immunoSEQ multiplex PCR; TCRdb's copy keeps in-frame clones and lacks some. The repertoire includes 120,000 to 150,000 clones, around 80% of them detected once, and about 3% sits in the top ten. The receptor was derived from a man aged 40-55 years in good health and CMV-seronegative. This chain uses TRBV4-3 with TRBJ1-1; 10 nucleotides match TRBD1. The material sequenced was PBMCs. CDR3 DNA: TGCGCCAGCAGGAAGACAGGGGGCGGCGAGGCTTTCTTT. Protein: CASRKTGGGEAFF.